Below, 16 T cell receptor beta chains from the same sample are listed, as sequenced in a study of control samples from healthy donors and cancer patients. Using immunoSEQ multiplex PCR, the repertoire was profiled, and TCRdb retains in-frame clones only, with some absent. This repertoire shows about 160,000 clones, around 90% found once; its top ten account for 0.68%. What was sequenced was blood. The origin of the receptors is a woman under 40 in good health.

The chain recombines TRBV30 with TRBJ1-5, with D possibly being TRBD1 (6 bases). V was shortened by 4 bases and J by 7 bases, with 20 bases between the two germline ends. The CDR3 sequence is 15 residues long. Germline V lookup: CDR1 GTSNPN, CDR2 SVGIG (reference sequence). CDR3 nucleotide sequence: TGTGCCTGGATTAGGGAGGGGGGGATAGGACAGCCCCAGCATTTT. It translates to CAWIREGGIGQPQHF.

This clone appeared a few times. This sequence joins TRBV28 and TRBJ1-1; the D is unclear. Germline CDR1 MDHEN, CDR2 SYDVKM. There are 13 residues in the CDR3. Trimming removed 6 bases from V and 1 base from J, with 9 bases in between. CDR3 loop: CASRGRPNTEAFF. CDR3 in DNA: TGTGCCAGCAGGGGCAGGCCGAACACTGAAGCTTTCTTT.

The chain uses TRBV27 and TRBJ1-6, with 7 bases identical to TRBD1. The CDR3 is made up of 16 amino acids. After removal of 0 bases from V and 6 bases from J, the junction contained 5 bases not matched to a gene. Germline CDR1 MNHEY, CDR2 SMNVEV (reference sequence). This chain's CDR3 is CASSLSPTGSNSPLHF. CDR3 DNA: TGTGCCAGCAGTTTATCCCCGACAGGGTCTAATTCACCCCTCCACTTT.

The chain links TRBV19 to TRBJ2-4; D is unclear. V gave up 7 bases and J gave up 1 base, with 2 bases separating them. The CDR3 is made up of 11 amino acids. In germline, CDR1 is LNHDA, CDR2 SQIVND (reference sequence). The CDR3 DNA sequence: TGTGCCAGTATCGCCAAAAACATTCAGTACTTC. Protein: CASIAKNIQYF.

This clone was observed once. J is TRBJ1-4 and V is TRBV5-5; 11 bases agree with TRBD1. Germline V gene data show CDR1 as SGHKS and CDR2 as YYEKEE (reference sequence). Trimming at V came to 0 bases and at J to 5 bases, leaving 3 bases not matched to a gene. CDR3 size: 16 residues. DNA for the CDR3: TGTGCCAGCAGCTTGGTCGGGACAGGGGGAAATGAAAAACTGTTTTTT. Protein: CASSLVGTGGNEKLFF.

The chain joins TRBV9 to TRBJ1-1, with D maybe TRBD1 (6 bases). Between the trimmed V and J ends, which lost 3 bases and 1 base, there was a span of 10 bases. Looked up from germline, CDR1 is SGDLS and CDR2 is YYNGEE. The CDR3 is 14 residues long. The CDR3: CASSGRGENTEAFF. CDR3 sequence (DNA): TGTGCCAGCAGCGGTAGGGGGGAGAACACTGAAGCTTTCTTT.

The chain has TRBV7-9 and TRBJ2-1; 16 bases line up with TRBD2. V lost 5 bases, J lost 0 bases, and 7 bases stayed unmatched. This CDR3 comprises 19 residues. Germline V gene sequence: CDR1 SEHNR, CDR2 FQNEAQ (reference sequence). The CDR3 DNA sequence: TGTGCCAGCAGCCCCAAAGGGACTAGCGGGAGGGACTCCTACAATGAGCAGTTCTTC. It codes for CASSPKGTSGRDSYNEQFF. Based on the CDR3 plus reference TRBV7-9 and TRBJ2-1, the full variable domain is DTGVSQNPRHKITKRGQNVTFRCDPISEHNRLYWYRQTLGQGPEFLTYFQNEAQLEKSRLLSDRFSAERPKGSFSTLEIQRTEQGDSAMYLCASSPKGTSGRDSYNEQFFGPGTRLTVL.

This chain joins TRBV5-4 and TRBJ2-5; D is undetermined. The V gene's germline CDR1 is SGHNT and CDR2 YYREEE (reference sequence). The CDR3 is 14 amino acids. Deletions cut 3 bases from V and 1 base from J, with 10 bases between. The CDR3 bases are TGTGCCAGCAGCTCACCCCCCGGCCAAGAGACCCAGTACTTC. Its protein is CASSSPPGQETQYF.

This clone was observed many times. The CDR3 coding sequence is TGTGCCACAACAGGGGGCGCAGACACCGGGGAGCTGTTTTTT. It translates to CATTGGADTGELFF. V is TRBV24-1 and J is TRBJ2-2, with 9 positions matching TRBD1. V shed 10 bases and J 3 bases; nucleotides not matched to a gene: 5. This CDR3 region has 14 residues. Germline CDR1 and CDR2: KGHDR and SFDVKD.

The V and J genes are TRBV28 and TRBJ1-1, with 7 bases lining up with TRBD1. This CDR3 spans 16 amino acids. V shed 2 bases, J shed 4 bases, and the junction held 10 bases outside the gene matches. Looked up from germline, CDR1 is MDHEN and CDR2 is SYDVKM. The CDR3 region is CASSLLAGGRGTEAFF. The DNA for the CDR3 is TGTGCCAGCAGTTTACTGGCAGGGGGTAGGGGCACTGAAGCTTTCTTT.

The chain couples TRBV7-9 to TRBJ2-5, with TRBD1 matching 9 bases. The CDR3 sequence is 14 residues long. Germline lookup yields CDR1 SEHNR and CDR2 FQNEAQ (reference sequence). J gave up 5 bases and V 5 bases, and 6 bases lay outside the gene matches. The CDR3 sequence: CASSRDRVSETQYF. The CDR3 bases are TGTGCCAGCAGCCGGGACAGGGTTAGTGAGACCCAGTACTTC.

The chain joins TRBV5-5 to TRBJ2-7; D gene uncertain. The CDR3 has 13 residues. Germline V gene lookup returns CDR1 SGHKS and CDR2 YYEKEE (reference sequence). Trimming cost V 4 bases and J 0 bases, with 8 bases left between them. CDR3 in amino acids: CASSASLSYEQYF. The CDR3 nucleotides read TGTGCCAGCAGCGCGTCTCTCTCCTACGAGCAGTACTTC. Based on the CDR3 plus reference TRBV5-5 and TRBJ2-7, the full variable domain is DAGVTQSPTHLIKTRGQQVTLRCSPISGHKSVSWYQQVLGQGPQFIFQYYEKEERGRGNFPDRFSARQFPNYSSELNVNALLLGDSALYLCASSASLSYEQYFGPGTRLTVT.

This sequence joins TRBV7-2 and TRBJ2-1, with D perhaps TRBD2 (6 bases). This CDR3 contains 16 residues. Trimming cost V 2 bases and J 4 bases, with 15 bases left between them. The germline V gene has CDR1 SGHTA and CDR2 FQGNSA. The DNA of the CDR3 is TGTGCCAGCAGCTTATACGCCGTGGGGGGATACAATGAGCAGTTCTTC. It encodes CASSLYAVGGYNEQFF. Supplemented by reference TRBV7-2 and TRBJ2-1, the full variable domain reads GAGVSQSPSNKVTEKGKDVELRCDPISGHTALYWYRQSLGQGLEFLIYFQGNSAPDKSGLPSDRFSAERTGGSVSTLTIQRTQQEDSAVYLCASSLYAVGGYNEQFFGPGTRLTVL.

The chain links TRBV4-1 to TRBJ2-2, with D uncertain. The V gene lost 3 bases and the J gene lost 5 bases, with 7 bases spanning the gap. Germline assignment: CDR1 MGHRA and CDR2 YSYEKL. This CDR3 is 13 amino acids long. The CDR3 DNA reads TGCGCCAGCAGCCAGGTTACAACCGGGGAGCTGTTTTTT. It yields the protein CASSQVTTGELFF.

This chain joins TRBV7-2 and TRBJ2-1; no reliable D call. Trimming took 2 bases from V and 3 from J, leaving 5 bases between them. Germline CDR1 reads SGHTA; CDR2 reads FQGNSA. This CDR3 has 13 residues. CDR3 loop: CASSLPSYNEQFF. The CDR3 region has the DNA TGTGCCAGCAGCTTACCGAGCTACAATGAGCAGTTCTTC.

The CDR3 nucleotides are TGTGCCAGCAGTTACTCGAGGGAGGCCACCGGGGAGCTGTTTTTT. It yields the protein CASSYSREATGELFF. The chain carries TRBV6-2 or TRBV6-3 and TRBJ2-2; TRBD2 is a possible D gene (6 bases). Per germline, CDR1 MNHEY and CDR2 SVGEGT. The CDR3 loop spans 15 amino acids. V lost 0 bases and J lost 4, with 9 bases in between.